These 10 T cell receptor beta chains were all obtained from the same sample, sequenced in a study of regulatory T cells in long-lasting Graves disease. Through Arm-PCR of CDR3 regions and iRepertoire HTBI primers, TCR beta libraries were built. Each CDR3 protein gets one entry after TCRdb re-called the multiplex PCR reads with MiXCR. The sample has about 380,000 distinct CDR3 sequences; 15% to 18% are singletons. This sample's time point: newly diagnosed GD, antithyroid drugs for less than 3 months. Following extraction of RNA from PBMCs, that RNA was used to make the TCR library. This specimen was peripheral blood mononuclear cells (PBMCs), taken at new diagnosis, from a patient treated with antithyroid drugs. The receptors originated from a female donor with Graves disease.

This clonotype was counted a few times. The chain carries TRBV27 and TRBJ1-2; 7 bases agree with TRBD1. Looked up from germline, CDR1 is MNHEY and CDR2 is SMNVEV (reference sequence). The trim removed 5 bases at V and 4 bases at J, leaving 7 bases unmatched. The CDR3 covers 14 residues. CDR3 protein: CASSGGGQTYGYTF. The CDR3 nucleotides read TGTGCCAGCAGTGGTGGGGGACAGACCTATGGCTACACCTTC.

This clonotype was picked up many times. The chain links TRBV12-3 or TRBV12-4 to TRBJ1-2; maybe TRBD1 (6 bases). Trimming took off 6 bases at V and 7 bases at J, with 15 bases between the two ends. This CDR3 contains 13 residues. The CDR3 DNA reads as TGTGCCAGCAGCCGTGGGGGGCTCTTTGGCTACACCTTC. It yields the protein CASSRGGLFGYTF.

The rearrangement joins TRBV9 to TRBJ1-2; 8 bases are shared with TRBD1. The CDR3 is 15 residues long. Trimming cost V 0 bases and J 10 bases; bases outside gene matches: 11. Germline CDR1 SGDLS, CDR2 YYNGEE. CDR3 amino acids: CASSVGGTGLVAYTF. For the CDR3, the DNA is TGTGCCAGCAGCGTAGGGGGGACAGGTCTCGTCGCCTACACCTTC. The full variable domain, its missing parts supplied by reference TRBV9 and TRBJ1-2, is DSGVTQTPKHLITATGQRVTLRCSPRSGDLSVYWYQQSLDQGLQFLIQYYNGEERAKGNILERFSAQQFPDLHSELNLSSLELGDSALYFCASSVGGTGLVAYTFGSGTRLTVV.

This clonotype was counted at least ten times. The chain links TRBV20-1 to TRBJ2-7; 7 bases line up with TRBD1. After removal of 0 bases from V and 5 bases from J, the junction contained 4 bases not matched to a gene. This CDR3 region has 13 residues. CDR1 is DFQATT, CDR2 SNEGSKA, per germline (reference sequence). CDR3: CSARDDRAHEQYF. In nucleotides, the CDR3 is TGCAGTGCTAGAGATGACAGGGCCCACGAGCAGTACTTC.

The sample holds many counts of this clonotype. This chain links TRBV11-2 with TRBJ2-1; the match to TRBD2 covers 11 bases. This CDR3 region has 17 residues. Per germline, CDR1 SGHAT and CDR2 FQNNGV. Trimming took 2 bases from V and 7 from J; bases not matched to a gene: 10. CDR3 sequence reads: CASSLTKLAGVSNEQFF. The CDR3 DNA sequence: TGTGCCAGCAGCTTAACGAAACTAGCGGGAGTAAGTAATGAGCAGTTCTTC.

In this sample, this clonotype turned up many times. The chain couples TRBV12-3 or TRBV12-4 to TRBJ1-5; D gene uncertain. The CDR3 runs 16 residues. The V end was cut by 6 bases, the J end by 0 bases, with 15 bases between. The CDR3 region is CASSLGGRNSNQPQHF. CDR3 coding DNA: TGTGCCAGCAGCCTGGGTGGTAGAAATAGCAATCAGCCCCAGCATTTT.

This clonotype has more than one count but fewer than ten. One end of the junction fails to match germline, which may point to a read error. The DNA for the CDR3 is TGTGCCAGCAGTCTCGGAACTTCCTACAATGAGCAGTCCTTC. As protein: CASSLGTSYNEQSF. This rearrangement joins TRBV12-3 or TRBV12-4 to TRBJ2-1; D gene ambiguous. The CDR3 spans 14 residues.

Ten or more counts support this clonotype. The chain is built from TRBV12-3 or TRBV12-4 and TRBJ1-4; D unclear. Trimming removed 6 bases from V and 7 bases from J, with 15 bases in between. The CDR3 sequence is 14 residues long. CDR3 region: CASSPFGGTEKLFF. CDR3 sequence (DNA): TGTGCCAGCAGCCCGTTTGGTGGTACTGAAAAACTGTTTTTT.

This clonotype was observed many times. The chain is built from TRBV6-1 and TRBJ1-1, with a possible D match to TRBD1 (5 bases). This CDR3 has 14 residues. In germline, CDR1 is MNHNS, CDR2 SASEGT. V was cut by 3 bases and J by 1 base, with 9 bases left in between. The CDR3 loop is CASSESDRNTEAFF. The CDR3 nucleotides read TGTGCCAGCAGTGAGTCCGACAGGAACACTGAAGCTTTCTTT.

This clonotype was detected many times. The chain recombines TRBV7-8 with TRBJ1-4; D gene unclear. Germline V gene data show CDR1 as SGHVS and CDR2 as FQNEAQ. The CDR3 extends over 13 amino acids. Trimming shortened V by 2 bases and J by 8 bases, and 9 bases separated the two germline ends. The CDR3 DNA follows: TGTGCCAGCAGCTTATTGGACTTAGAAAAACTGTTTTTT. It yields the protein CASSLLDLEKLFF.